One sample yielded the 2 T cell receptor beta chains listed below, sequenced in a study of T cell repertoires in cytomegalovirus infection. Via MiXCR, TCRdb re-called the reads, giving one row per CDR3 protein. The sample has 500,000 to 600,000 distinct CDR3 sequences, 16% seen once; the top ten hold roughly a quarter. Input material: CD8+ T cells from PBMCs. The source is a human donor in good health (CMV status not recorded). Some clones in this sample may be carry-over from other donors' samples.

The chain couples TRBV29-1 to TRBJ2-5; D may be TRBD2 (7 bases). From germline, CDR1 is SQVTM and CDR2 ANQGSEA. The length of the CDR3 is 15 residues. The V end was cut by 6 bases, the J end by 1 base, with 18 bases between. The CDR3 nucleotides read TGCAGCGTCCAAAGCGGGGCAGGGGTCCAAGAGACCCAGTACTTC. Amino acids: CSVQSGAGVQETQYF.

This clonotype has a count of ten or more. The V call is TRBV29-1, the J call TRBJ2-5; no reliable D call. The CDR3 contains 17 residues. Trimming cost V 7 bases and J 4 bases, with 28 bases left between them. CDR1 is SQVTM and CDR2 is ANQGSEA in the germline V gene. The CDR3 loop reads CSAVRPRDAMRGETQYF. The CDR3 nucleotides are TGCAGCGCCGTGAGGCCTCGTGACGCGATGAGAGGAGAGACCCAGTACTTC.